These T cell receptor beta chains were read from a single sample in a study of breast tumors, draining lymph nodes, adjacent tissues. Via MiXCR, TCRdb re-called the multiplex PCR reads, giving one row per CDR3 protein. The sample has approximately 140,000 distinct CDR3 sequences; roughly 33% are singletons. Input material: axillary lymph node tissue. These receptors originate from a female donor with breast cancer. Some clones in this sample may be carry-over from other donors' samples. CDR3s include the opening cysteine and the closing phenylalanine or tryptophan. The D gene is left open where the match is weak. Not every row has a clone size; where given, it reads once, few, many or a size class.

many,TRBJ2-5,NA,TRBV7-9,CASSLSMETQYF,TGTGCCAGCAGCTTATCGATGGAGACCCAGTACTTC
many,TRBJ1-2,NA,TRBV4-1,CASSQTGPLGGYTF,TGCGCCAGCAGCCAAACCGGGCCCCTCGGGGGCTACACCTTC
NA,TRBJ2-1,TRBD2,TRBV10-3,CAIRAGEQNEQFF,TGTGCCATCAGGGCGGGGGAGCAAAATGAGCAGTTCTTC
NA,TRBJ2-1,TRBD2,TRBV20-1,CSARKLAEGSSYNEQFF,TGCAGTGCGAGAAAACTAGCGGAGGGGTCCTCCTACAATGAGCAGTTCTTC
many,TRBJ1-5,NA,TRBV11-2,CASSLWASTQPQHF,TGTGCCAGCAGCTTATGGGCCTCGACTCAGCCCCAGCATTTT
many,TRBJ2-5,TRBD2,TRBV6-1,CASSEGVGRAGGQETQYF,TGTGCCAGCAGTGAAGGGGTGGGACGAGCGGGGGGCCAAGAGACCCAGTACTTC
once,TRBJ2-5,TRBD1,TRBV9,CAGSVARGTGIQKTQYF,TGTGCCGGCAGCGTAGCCAGGGGGACCGGGATCCAAAAGACCCAGTACTTC
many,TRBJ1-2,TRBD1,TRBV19,CASHTTGTGKGYTF,TGTGCCAGTCACACCACCGGGACAGGGAAGGGCTACACCTTC
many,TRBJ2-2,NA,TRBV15,CATSRDSAGELFF,TGTGCCACCAGCAGAGATTCGGCCGGGGAGCTGTTTTTT
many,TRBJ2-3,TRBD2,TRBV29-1,CSVERAGGFTDTQYF,TGCAGCGTTGAAAGGGCGGGGGGATTCACAGATACGCAGTATTTT
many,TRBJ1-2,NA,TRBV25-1,CASSEGGARSYTF,TGTGCCAGCAGTGAAGGCGGGGCTCGGAGCTACACCTTC
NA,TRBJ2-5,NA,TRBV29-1,CSVTRQTQYF,TGCAGCGTCACCCGGCAGACCCAGTACTTC
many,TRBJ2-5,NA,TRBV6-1,CASGTTVRETQYF,TGTGCCAGCGGAACTACAGTTCGGGAGACCCAGTACTTC
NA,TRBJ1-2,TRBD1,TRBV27,CASNFKGGEVLEGYTF,TGTGCCAGCAATTTCAAAGGGGGCGAAGTATTAGAAGGCTACACCTTC
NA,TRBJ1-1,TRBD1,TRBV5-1,CASSLTGAMNTEAFF,TGCGCCAGCAGCTTGACAGGGGCAATGAACACTGAAGCTTTCTTT
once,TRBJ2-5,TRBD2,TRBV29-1,CSVGGLAGGFQETQYF,TGCAGCGTGGGGGGACTAGCGGGGGGATTCCAAGAGACCCAGTACTTC